This is a list of T cell receptor beta chains from one sample in a study of molecular identifiers for immune sequencing clone quantification. TCRdb recomputed calls from the PCR reads with MiXCR, one row per CDR3 protein. The table records 250,000 to 350,000 distinct CDR3 sequences, around 21% of them present only once. Sequencing was carried out using naive CD8+ T cells from blood, with Jurkat cell RNA spiked in. Receptor source: a human donor in good health. Some libraries in this study had Jurkat cell RNA spiked in. Both conserved end residues are part of each CDR3. Clone size is stated in some rows and not others, as once, few, many or a class when expanded.

clone_size | v_call | cdr3_aa
many | TRBV6-2/TRBV6-3 | CASSYAWDTQYF
many | TRBV12-3/TRBV12-4 | CASSLRVGDTQYF
few | TRBV27 | CASSLGARVATDTQYF
many | TRBV14 | CASSQANAGELFF
many | TRBV7-9 | CASSQPTDTQYF
. | TRBV14 | CASSQTGLAGFSNTQYF
many | TRBV7-2 | CASSPGSAAYEQYF
many | TRBV4-3 | CASSQANFGSTEAFF
few | TRBV27 | CASSSTGTTVYEQYF
many | TRBV13 | CASSATGGVTEAFF
many | TRBV28 | CASSGQTVSNQPQHF
. | TRBV18 | CASSPPASVRENIQYF
many | TRBV29-1 | CSVWTVNTGELFF
many | TRBV6-5 | CASSYGTNNEQFF
many | TRBV6-5 | CASSYTAGTGFFF
few | TRBV4-3 | CASSPRQGTETNYGYTF
many | TRBV7-9 | CASSDPTGAYEQYF
many | TRBV20-1 | CSARDGGSGNTQYF
few | TRBV3-1 | CASSQPIQETQYF
many | TRBV19 | CASSTSGTGTYEQYF
many | TRBV5-1 | CASSLRQGYDEQYF
. | TRBV4-1 | CASSPGTGGAYSGANVLTF
many | TRBV5-6 | CASSLARGATEAFF